This T cell receptor (beta chain) comes out of a study of blood T cell repertoires in COVID-19. For the study at large: Sample material is recorded as cDNA or gDNA derived from T cells, B-cell-depleted T cells, or PBMCs.

In terms of age and location, participants ranged from about 18 to 95 years and lived in about 25 US areas. Original processing notes: Reference gene primer amplification in the assay estimated nucleated cell counts. The table came from immunoSEQ multiplex PCR; TCRdb's copy has only in-frame clones and leaves some out. The V and J calls and clone size are taken from that table; D and trimming were inferred from the DNA. The table has roughly 400,000 clones, approximately 90% seen once. The J segment lost 0 bases and the V segment lost 2 bases, leaving 7 bases of the junction unmatched. The CDR3 is 17 amino acids. Germline CDR1 is SGDLS and CDR2 is YYNGEE. As to this clone: Other nucleotide sequences in the sample specify the same CDR3.

The sequence was collected from a woman aged 35 to 49 who had been exposed to COVID-19. Sample: PBMCs or T cells enriched from blood (not recorded which). V is TRBV9 and J is TRBJ1-3, with 8 nucleotides matching TRBD1. The CDR3 here is CASSVGQGASSGNTIYF. CDR3 nucleotide sequence: TGTGCCAGCAGCGTGGGGCAGGGGGCGAGCTCTGGAAACACCATATATTTT. Full variable domain (missing parts from reference TRBV9 and TRBJ1-3): DSGVTQTPKHLITATGQRVTLRCSPRSGDLSVYWYQQSLDQGLQFLIQYYNGEERAKGNILERFSAQQFPDLHSELNLSSLELGDSALYFCASSVGQGASSGNTIYFGEGSWLTVV.